The rows below give T cell receptor beta chains drawn from one sample of a study of CD8 T cells in Susac syndrome. TCRdb redid the calling of the immunoSEQ multiplex PCR reads with MiXCR, one entry per CDR3 protein. Among more than 95,000 distinct CDR3 sequences listed, around 94% were seen once. Sequencing was carried out using CD8+ T cells from PBMCs. All receptors derive from a human donor with Susac syndrome. Both conserved end residues are part of each CDR3. A D gene is named only where the DNA matches it firmly. Size is omitted from some rows. Given values are once, few, many or a class for expanded clones.

clone_size: NA; j_call: TRBJ1-1; d_call: NA; v_call: TRBV4-3; cdr3_aa: CASRSMNTEAFF; cdr3_nt: TGCGCCAGCCGTAGTATGAACACTGAAGCTTTCTTT
clone_size: NA; j_call: TRBJ1-1; d_call: TRBD1; v_call: TRBV5-6; cdr3_aa: CASSLYRGRPEAFF; cdr3_nt: TGTGCCAGCAGCTTGTACAGGGGGCGCCCTGAAGCTTTCTTT
clone_size: NA; j_call: TRBJ2-1; d_call: TRBD2; v_call: TRBV20-1; cdr3_aa: CSARDRLAGINEQFF; cdr3_nt: TGCAGTGCTAGAGACCGACTAGCGGGGATCAATGAGCAGTTCTTC
clone_size: NA; j_call: TRBJ1-2; d_call: TRBD1; v_call: TRBV27; cdr3_aa: CASSFLGQGGGYTF; cdr3_nt: TGTGCCAGCAGTTTTTTAGGACAGGGCGGGGGCTACACCTTC
clone_size: NA; j_call: TRBJ2-7; d_call: TRBD1; v_call: TRBV7-6; cdr3_aa: CASSFRDREGYEQYF; cdr3_nt: TGTGCCAGCAGCTTCCGGGACAGGGAGGGCTACGAGCAGTACTTC
clone_size: NA; j_call: TRBJ1-1; d_call: NA; v_call: TRBV7-3; cdr3_aa: CASSPTGTPAEAFF; cdr3_nt: TGTGCCAGCAGTCCTACCGGGACCCCTGCTGAAGCTTTCTTT
clone_size: once; j_call: TRBJ2-7; d_call: NA; v_call: TRBV29-1; cdr3_aa: CSVGDSYEQYF; cdr3_nt: TGCAGCGTTGGCGACAGCTACGAGCAGTACTTC
clone_size: NA; j_call: TRBJ2-6; d_call: NA; v_call: TRBV5-6; cdr3_aa: CASSQSGANVLTF; cdr3_nt: TGTGCCAGCAGCCAGTCTGGGGCCAACGTCCTGACTTTC
clone_size: NA; j_call: TRBJ1-6; d_call: NA; v_call: TRBV20-1; cdr3_aa: CSARGADRNSPLHF; cdr3_nt: TGCAGTGCTAGAGGTGCGGACAGAAATTCACCCCTCCACTTT
clone_size: NA; j_call: TRBJ2-5; d_call: NA; v_call: TRBV11-2; cdr3_aa: CASSKRAETQYF; cdr3_nt: TGTGCCAGCAGTAAGCGCGCGGAGACCCAGTACTTC
clone_size: NA; j_call: TRBJ2-1; d_call: NA; v_call: TRBV3-1; cdr3_aa: CASSQAGDWYNEQFF; cdr3_nt: TGTGCCAGCAGCCAAGCAGGGGACTGGTACAATGAGCAGTTCTTC
clone_size: NA; j_call: TRBJ2-7; d_call: TRBD2; v_call: TRBV27; cdr3_aa: CASIQRGVGGYEQYF; cdr3_nt: TGTGCCAGCATCCAACGGGGGGTCGGCGGGTACGAGCAGTACTTC
clone_size: NA; j_call: TRBJ1-5; d_call: NA; v_call: TRBV20-1; cdr3_aa: CSARGPGGSQPQHF; cdr3_nt: TGCAGTGCTAGAGGTCCGGGGGGTAGTCAGCCCCAGCATTTT
clone_size: NA; j_call: TRBJ2-1; d_call: NA; v_call: TRBV19; cdr3_aa: CASKGGHDSDEQFF; cdr3_nt: TGTGCCAGTAAAGGTGGACACGACTCCGATGAGCAGTTCTTC
clone_size: NA; j_call: TRBJ1-2; d_call: NA; v_call: TRBV2; cdr3_aa: CASSESEGDWDYGYTF; cdr3_nt: TGTGCCAGCAGTGAAAGTGAAGGGGATTGGGACTATGGCTACACCTTC
clone_size: NA; j_call: TRBJ2-7; d_call: TRBD2; v_call: TRBV20-1; cdr3_aa: CSAVTRAGGPYEQYF; cdr3_nt: TGCAGTGCTGTAACCCGGGCGGGAGGGCCCTACGAGCAGTACTTC
clone_size: NA; j_call: TRBJ2-1; d_call: NA; v_call: TRBV15; cdr3_aa: CATSRGTEWNEQFF; cdr3_nt: TGTGCCACCAGCAGAGGGACAGAGTGGAATGAGCAGTTCTTC
clone_size: NA; j_call: TRBJ2-7; d_call: TRBD1; v_call: TRBV20-1; cdr3_aa: CSARGTGDSYEQYF; cdr3_nt: TGCAGTGCTAGAGGGACAGGCGATTCCTACGAGCAGTACTTC